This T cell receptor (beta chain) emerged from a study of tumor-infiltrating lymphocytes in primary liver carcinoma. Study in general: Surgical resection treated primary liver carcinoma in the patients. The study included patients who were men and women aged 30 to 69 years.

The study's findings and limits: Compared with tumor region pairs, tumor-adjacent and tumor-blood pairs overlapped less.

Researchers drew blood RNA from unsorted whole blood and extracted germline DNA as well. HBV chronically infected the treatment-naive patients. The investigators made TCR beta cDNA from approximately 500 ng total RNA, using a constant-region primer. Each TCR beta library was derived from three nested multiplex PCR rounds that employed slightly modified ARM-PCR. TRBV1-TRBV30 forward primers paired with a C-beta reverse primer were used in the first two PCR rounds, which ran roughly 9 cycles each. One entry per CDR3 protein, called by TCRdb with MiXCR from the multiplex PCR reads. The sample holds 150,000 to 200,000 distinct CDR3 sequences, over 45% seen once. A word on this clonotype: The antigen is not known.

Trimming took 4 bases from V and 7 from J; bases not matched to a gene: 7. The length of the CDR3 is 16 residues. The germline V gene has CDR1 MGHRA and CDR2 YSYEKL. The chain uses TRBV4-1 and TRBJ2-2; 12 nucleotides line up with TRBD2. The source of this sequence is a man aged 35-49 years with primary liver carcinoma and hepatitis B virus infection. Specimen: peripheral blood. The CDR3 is CASSRGLAGSVGELFF. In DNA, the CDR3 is TGCGCCAGCAGCCGAGGACTAGCGGGGTCCGTCGGGGAGCTGTTTTTT.